These 25 T cell receptor beta chains came from one sample sequenced in a study of blood T cells in healthy people across ages. A second PCR of 7 to 11 cycles used a sample-barcoded 5' primer and a J-beta primer mix. TCRdb used MiXCR to reprocess the 5' RACE reads, holding one entry per CDR3 protein. Here the sample spans about 1.4 million distinct CDR3 sequences, approximately 60% being singletons. Specimen: blood. The receptor source for this set is a man between 18 and 35 years old in good health.

The rearrangement uses TRBV12-3 or TRBV12-4 and TRBJ1-5, with D maybe TRBD1 (6 bases). V lost 6 bases and J 3 bases, leaving 15 bases between the germline ends. CDR3 length: 15 amino acids. The CDR3 loop reads CASSSQYRDNQPQHF. The DNA of the CDR3 is TGTGCCAGCAGCTCTCAGTACAGGGACAATCAGCCCCAGCATTTT.

V and J are TRBV7-9 and TRBJ2-5; D perhaps matches TRBD2 (5 bases). CDR3 size: 15 residues. Per germline, CDR1 SEHNR and CDR2 FQNEAQ (reference sequence). V lost 5 bases and J lost 6, with 19 bases in between. The CDR3 here is CASSPVDLRVKTQYF. The DNA for the CDR3 is TGTGCCAGCAGCCCCGTGGACTTACGGGTGAAGACCCAGTACTTC. Full variable domain (missing parts from reference TRBV7-9 and TRBJ2-5): DTGVSQNPRHKITKRGQNVTFRCDPISEHNRLYWYRQTLGQGPEFLTYFQNEAQLEKSRLLSDRFSAERPKGSFSTLEIQRTEQGDSAMYLCASSPVDLRVKTQYFGPGTRLLVL.

V gene TRBV29-1 combines with J gene TRBJ2-1, with D possibly TRBD1 on 5 matching bases. The CDR3 is made up of 14 amino acids. Trimming took 7 bases from V and 8 from J, leaving 21 bases between them. The germline gives CDR1 SQVTM, CDR2 ANQGSEA. The CDR3 bases are TGCAGCGCTACACCCCCAGGGTCTTTGCATGAGCAGTTCTTC. Its protein product is CSATPPGSLHEQFF.

V is TRBV3-1 and J is TRBJ2-3, with TRBD2 identical over 13 bases. Germline V lookup: CDR1 LGHDT, CDR2 YNNKEL (reference sequence). The CDR3 has 16 residues. Trimming at V came to 2 bases and at J to 6 bases, leaving 5 bases not matched to a gene. The CDR3 reads CASSQHGLAGVDTQYF. The CDR3 bases are TGTGCCAGCAGCCAACACGGACTAGCGGGGGTGGATACGCAGTATTTT.

This chain uses TRBV4-1 with TRBJ2-3, with 7 bases fitting TRBD1. Losses at the gene ends were 3 bases for V and 0 bases for J; bases not matched to a gene: 6. The CDR3 is made up of 16 amino acids. Germline assignment: CDR1 MGHRA and CDR2 YSYEKL. Written as DNA, the CDR3 is TGCGCCAGCAGCCAGACAGGGACGTCTAGCACAGATACGCAGTATTTT. Its protein is CASSQTGTSSTDTQYF.

V is TRBV7-2 and J is TRBJ2-1; either TRBD1 or TRBD2 may fit D (5 bases each). CDR3 length: 16 residues. Germline CDR1 and CDR2: SGHTA and FQGNSA. Trimming took 5 bases from V and 5 from J, leaving 19 bases between them. The CDR3 DNA follows: TGTGCCAGCAGCGCTCCGGTGGGACCGGCGCACAATGAGCAGTTCTTC. It is translated as CASSAPVGPAHNEQFF. The variable domain in full, completed from reference TRBV7-2 and TRBJ2-1, reads GAGVSQSPSNKVTEKGKDVELRCDPISGHTALYWYRQSLGQGLEFLIYFQGNSAPDKSGLPSDRFSAERTGGSVSTLTIQRTQQEDSAVYLCASSAPVGPAHNEQFFGPGTRLTVL.

V gene TRBV5-1 combines with J gene TRBJ1-1; no firm D call. The CDR3 runs 12 residues. The V gene's germline CDR1 is SGHRS and CDR2 YFSETQ. Trimming removed 2 bases at V and 7 bases at J, with 9 bases between. Written as DNA, the CDR3 is TGCGCCAGCAGCTTTATGGGCGATGAAGCTTTCTTT. Its translation is CASSFMGDEAFF.

This chain connects TRBV6-6 to TRBJ2-1; D is undetermined. Trimming took off 2 bases at V and 12 bases at J, with 8 bases between the two ends. CDR3 length: 11 residues. Germline V CDR1 and CDR2: MNHNY, SVGAGI (reference sequence). The CDR3 nucleotides are TGTGCCAGCAGTTACCCGGCTGGGCAGTTCTTC. Its translation is CASSYPAGQFF.

The gene calls are TRBV7-9 and TRBJ1-2; D is ambiguous. Trimming pared 1 base from V and 0 bases from J, leaving 15 bases between. This CDR3 region has 17 residues. Looked up from germline, CDR1 is SEHNR and CDR2 is FQNEAQ (reference sequence). CDR3 in amino acids: CASSLDSGPEANYGYTF. For the CDR3, the DNA is TGTGCCAGCAGCTTAGATTCGGGTCCCGAGGCTAACTATGGCTACACCTTC. Complete variable domain (other parts from reference TRBV7-9 and TRBJ1-2): DTGVSQNPRHKITKRGQNVTFRCDPISEHNRLYWYRQTLGQGPEFLTYFQNEAQLEKSRLLSDRFSAERPKGSFSTLEIQRTEQGDSAMYLCASSLDSGPEANYGYTFGSGTRLTVV.

J is TRBJ1-2 and V is TRBV4-1; D may be TRBD1 (5 bases). CDR1 is MGHRA, CDR2 YSYEKL, per germline. CDR3 length: 14 residues. V was pared by 1 base and J by 3 bases, with 9 bases between. The CDR3 coding sequence is TGCGCCAGCAGCCAAGCGGGGACTGACTATGGCTACACCTTC. As protein: CASSQAGTDYGYTF.

The J gene is TRBJ2-2, the V gene TRBV14, with TRBD2 matching over 9 bases. The CDR3 is 17 amino acids. Germline-derived CDR1 and CDR2 are SGHDN and FVKESK. V lost 1 base, J lost 8 bases, and 11 bases stayed unmatched. The CDR3 spells CASSQVFGGRAGGELFF. As DNA, the CDR3 is TGTGCCAGCAGCCAAGTGTTCGGCGGGAGGGCCGGTGGGGAGCTGTTTTTT.

This clonotype is a singleton in its sample. The J gene is TRBJ2-1, the V gene TRBV7-7, with TRBD1 matching 8 bases. CDR1 is SSHAT and CDR2 is FNYEAQ in the germline V gene (reference sequence). The CDR3 contains 15 residues. The junction had 9 bases not matched to a gene; V was cut back by 5 bases and J by 6 bases. The CDR3 DNA follows: TGTGCCAGCAGCCAAGGGACAGGATGGGGCAATGAGCAGTTCTTC. Its translation: CASSQGTGWGNEQFF.

This clonotype turned up a few times. The V gene is TRBV11-2, the J gene TRBJ2-4; D gene uncertain. Germline V gene data show CDR1 as SGHAT and CDR2 as FQNNGV. The CDR3 is 17 amino acids. Trimming left V 2 bases short and J 7 bases short, with 21 bases between. The CDR3 loop is CASSLIISGLDHNIQYF. DNA for the CDR3: TGTGCCAGCAGCTTAATAATCTCGGGTCTCGACCATAACATTCAGTACTTC.

The J gene is TRBJ2-1, the V gene TRBV4-1; D might be TRBD1 or TRBD2, each matching 6 bases. CDR3 length: 15 residues. V was clipped by 2 bases and J by 10 bases, with 18 bases between them. Germline CDR1 and CDR2: MGHRA and YSYEKL. CDR3 sequence: CASSQNGGLAEEQFF. CDR3 coding DNA: TGCGCCAGCAGCCAAAATGGGGGGCTGGCCGAGGAGCAGTTCTTC.

The chain recombines TRBV7-2 with TRBJ2-1; D is unclear. Germline loops: CDR1 SGHTA, CDR2 FQGNSA. This CDR3 has 17 amino acids. Trimming took 3 bases from V and 8 from J, leaving 23 bases between them. In nucleotides, the CDR3 is TGTGCCAGCAGCTTTCCTGACTCCACCTACACTTCCGATGAGCAGTTCTTC. Protein: CASSFPDSTYTSDEQFF.

The chain combines TRBV7-2 with TRBJ2-3, with 8 nucleotides matching TRBD2. The CDR3 contains 18 residues. J was trimmed by 4 bases and V by 0 bases; bases with no gene match: 12. Germline V CDR1 and CDR2: SGHTA, FQGNSA. The CDR3 loop reads CASSLAVGPGGPADTQYF. CDR3 nucleotide sequence: TGTGCCAGCAGCTTAGCGGTTGGTCCGGGAGGGCCCGCAGATACGCAGTATTTT.

The chain employs TRBV29-1 and TRBJ2-3; possibly TRBD2 for D (6 bases). CDR3 length: 14 residues. The V and J ends lost 7 bases and 2 bases respectively, with 16 bases between them. Germline V gene data show CDR1 as SQVTM and CDR2 as ANQGSEA. The CDR3 protein is CSARGGTYTDTQYF. CDR3 DNA sequence: TGCAGCGCCCGTGGCGGGACCTACACAGATACGCAGTATTTT.

This clonotype was recorded a few times. The gene calls are TRBV7-2 and TRBJ1-2; D not certain. Germline CDR1 SGHTA, CDR2 FQGNSA. Trimming took off 6 bases at V and 8 bases at J, with 16 bases between the two ends. The CDR3 length is 13 residues. CDR3: CASRPPEIQGYTF. CDR3 coding DNA: TGTGCCAGCAGGCCCCCGGAAATACAGGGCTACACCTTC.

A few counts support this clonotype. The chain joins TRBV14 to TRBJ2-3; D gene uncertain. CDR1 and CDR2 (germline): SGHDN, FVKESK. Trimming took 4 bases from V and 0 from J, leaving 11 bases between them. This CDR3 is built from 15 residues. Here the CDR3 reads CASSPRVVSTDTQYF. The CDR3 nucleotides are TGTGCCAGCAGCCCCCGGGTAGTCAGCACAGATACGCAGTATTTT.

This clonotype appeared once. The chain recombines TRBV7-9 with TRBJ1-1; TRBD1 matches at 9 bases. The J segment lost 7 bases and the V segment lost 3 bases, leaving 12 bases of the junction unmatched. Germline loops: CDR1 SEHNR, CDR2 FQNEAQ (reference sequence). The CDR3 totals 16 residues. The CDR3 sequence: CASSFGTGIFRGEAFF. As DNA, the CDR3 is TGTGCCAGCAGCTTTGGGACAGGGATTTTCCGTGGTGAAGCTTTCTTT. The complete variable domain, with remaining parts taken from reference TRBV7-9 and TRBJ1-1, reads DTGVSQNPRHKITKRGQNVTFRCDPISEHNRLYWYRQTLGQGPEFLTYFQNEAQLEKSRLLSDRFSAERPKGSFSTLEIQRTEQGDSAMYLCASSFGTGIFRGEAFFGQGTRLTVV.

The V and J genes are TRBV7-2 and TRBJ2-7; possible D gene TRBD2, 5 bases. This CDR3 contains 16 residues. Germline V gene lookup returns CDR1 SGHTA and CDR2 FQGNSA. V was cut by 1 base and J by 3 bases, with 16 bases left in between. This CDR3 is CASSLGQRLKLYEQYF. In nucleotides, the CDR3 is TGTGCCAGCAGCTTAGGGCAGCGACTAAAACTCTACGAGCAGTACTTC.

This chain links TRBV29-1 with TRBJ2-5; the D gene is possibly TRBD2 (6 bases). CDR3 length equals 13 residues. The V gene's germline CDR1 is SQVTM and CDR2 ANQGSEA. Trimming pared 6 bases from V and 2 bases from J, leaving 13 bases between. CDR3 in amino acids: CSVGGRAQETQYF. For the CDR3, the DNA is TGCAGCGTGGGGGGACGGGCACAAGAGACCCAGTACTTC.

Only a few counts were recorded for this clonotype. The rearrangement uses TRBV28 and TRBJ2-7; D gene ambiguous. This CDR3 is 14 amino acids long. Germline V gene data show CDR1 as MDHEN and CDR2 as SYDVKM. V lost 1 base and J lost 2, with 9 bases in between. CDR3 amino acids: CASSLSYGPYEQYF. The DNA for the CDR3 is TGTGCCAGCAGTTTATCGTACGGACCCTACGAGCAGTACTTC.

V is TRBV7-2 and J is TRBJ1-1; 9 bases fit TRBD1. Germline V gives CDR1 SGHTA, CDR2 FQGNSA. The J segment lost 0 bases and the V segment lost 3 bases, leaving 5 bases of the junction unmatched. The CDR3 has 16 amino acids. The CDR3 nucleotides read TGTGCCAGCAGCTTGGGACAGGGTTGGATGAACACTGAAGCTTTCTTT. Its translation: CASSLGQGWMNTEAFF.

The chain uses TRBV5-1 and TRBJ1-1, with D perhaps matching TRBD1 (6 bases). The CDR3 has 15 amino acids. Trimming took off 6 bases at V and 4 bases at J, with 19 bases between the two ends. The germline CDR1 and CDR2 sequences are SGHRS and YFSETQ. CDR3 residues: CASTPSGGSATEAFF. DNA for the CDR3: TGCGCCAGCACCCCTTCTGGGGGCAGTGCCACTGAAGCTTTCTTT.